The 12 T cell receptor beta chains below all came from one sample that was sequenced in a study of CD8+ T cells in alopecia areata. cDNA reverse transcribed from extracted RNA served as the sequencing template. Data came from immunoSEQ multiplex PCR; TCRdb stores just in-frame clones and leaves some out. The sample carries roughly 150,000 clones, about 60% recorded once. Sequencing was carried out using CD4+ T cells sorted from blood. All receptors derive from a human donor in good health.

In DNA, the CDR3 is TGTGCCAGCAGTTATGGACTAGCGGGCGCAGATACGCAGTATTTT. As protein: CASSYGLAGADTQYF. The V and J genes are TRBV6-5 and TRBJ2-3, with 11 positions matching TRBD2. CDR1 and CDR2 (germline): MNHEY, SVGAGI. The CDR3 length is 15 residues. The V gene end was trimmed by 3 bases and the J gene end by 4 bases; junction bases not matched to a gene: 3.

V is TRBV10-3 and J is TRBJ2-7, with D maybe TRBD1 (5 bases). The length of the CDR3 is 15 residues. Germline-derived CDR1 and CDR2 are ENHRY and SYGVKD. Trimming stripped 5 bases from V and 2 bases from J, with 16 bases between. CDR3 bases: TGTGCCATCAGTAGTGGGGCGCGGCCCCCCTACGAGCAGTACTTC. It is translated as CAISSGARPPYEQYF.

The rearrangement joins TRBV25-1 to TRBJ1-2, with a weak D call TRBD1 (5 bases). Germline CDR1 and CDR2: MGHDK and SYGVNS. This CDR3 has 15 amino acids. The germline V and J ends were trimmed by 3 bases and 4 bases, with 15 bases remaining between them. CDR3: CASSDSPGPGYGYTF. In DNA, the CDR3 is TGTGCCAGCAGTGATAGTCCAGGGCCAGGCTATGGCTACACCTTC.

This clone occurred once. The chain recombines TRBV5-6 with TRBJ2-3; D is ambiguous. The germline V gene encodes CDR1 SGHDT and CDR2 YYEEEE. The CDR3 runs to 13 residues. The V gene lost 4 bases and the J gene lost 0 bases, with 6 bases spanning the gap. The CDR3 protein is CASSPTSTDTQYF. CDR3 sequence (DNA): TGTGCCAGCAGCCCCACTAGCACAGATACGCAGTATTTT.

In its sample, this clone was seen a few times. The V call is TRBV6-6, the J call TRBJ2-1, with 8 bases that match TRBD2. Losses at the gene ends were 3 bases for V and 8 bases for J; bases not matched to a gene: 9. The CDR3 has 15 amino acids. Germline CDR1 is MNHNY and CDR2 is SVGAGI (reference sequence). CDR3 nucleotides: TGTGCCAGCAGTTATGGGGGACTAGGGATCGATGAGCAGTTCTTC. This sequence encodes CASSYGGLGIDEQFF.

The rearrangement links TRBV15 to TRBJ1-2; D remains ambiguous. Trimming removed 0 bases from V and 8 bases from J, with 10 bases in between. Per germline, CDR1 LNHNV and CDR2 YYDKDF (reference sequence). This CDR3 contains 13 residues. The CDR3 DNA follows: TGTGCCACCAGCAGAGATCTACGGGCGGGCTACACCTTC. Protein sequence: CATSRDLRAGYTF.

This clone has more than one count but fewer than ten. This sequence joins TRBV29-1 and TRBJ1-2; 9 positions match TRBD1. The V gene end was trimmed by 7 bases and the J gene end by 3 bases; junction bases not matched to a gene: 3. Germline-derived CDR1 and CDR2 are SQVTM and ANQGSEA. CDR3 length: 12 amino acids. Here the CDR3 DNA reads TGCAGCGCCCGACAGGGGGACTATGGCTACACCTTC. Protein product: CSARQGDYGYTF. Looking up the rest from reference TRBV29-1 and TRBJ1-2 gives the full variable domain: SAVISQKPSRDICQRGTSLTIQCQVDSQVTMMFWYRQQPGQSLTLIATANQGSEATYESGFVIDKFPISRPNLTFSTLTVSNMSPEDSSIYLCSARQGDYGYTFGSGTRLTVV.

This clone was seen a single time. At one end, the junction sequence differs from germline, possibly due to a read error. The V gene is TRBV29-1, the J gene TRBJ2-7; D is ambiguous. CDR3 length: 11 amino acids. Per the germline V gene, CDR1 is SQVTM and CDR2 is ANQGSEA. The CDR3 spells CSVGVSYAQYF. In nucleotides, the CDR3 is TGCAGCGTTGGCGTTTCTTACGCGCAGTACTTC.

The CDR3 DNA is TGTGCCAGTACCCGGACGGGGACGGAGACCCAGTACTTC. Protein product: CASTRTGTETQYF. The chain uses TRBV19 and TRBJ2-5; D may be TRBD1 or TRBD2 (5 bases each). V was cut by 7 bases and J by 5 bases, with 14 bases left in between. The CDR3 runs 13 residues. Germline values: CDR1 LNHDA, CDR2 SQIVND (reference sequence).

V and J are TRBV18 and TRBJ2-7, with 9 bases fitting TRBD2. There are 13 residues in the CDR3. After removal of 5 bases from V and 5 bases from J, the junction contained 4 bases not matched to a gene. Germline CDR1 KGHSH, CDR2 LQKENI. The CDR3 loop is CASSATSGDEQYF. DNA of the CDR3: TGTGCCAGCTCAGCGACTAGCGGCGACGAGCAGTACTTC.

The CDR3 DNA is TGTGCCAGCAGTTACAGGCCTAGGGCTTACAATGAGCAGTTCTTC. Translating it yields CASSYRPRAYNEQFF. The chain is built from TRBV6-5 and TRBJ2-1; D call uncertain. The germline V gene has CDR1 MNHEY and CDR2 SVGAGI. CDR3 size: 15 residues. V gave up 2 bases and J gave up 4 bases, with 12 bases separating them.

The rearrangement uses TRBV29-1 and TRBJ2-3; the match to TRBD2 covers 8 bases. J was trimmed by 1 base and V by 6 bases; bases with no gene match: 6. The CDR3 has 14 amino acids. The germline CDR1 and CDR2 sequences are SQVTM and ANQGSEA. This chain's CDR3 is CSVPPGGGTDTQYF. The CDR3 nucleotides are TGCAGCGTCCCCCCCGGGGGGGGCACAGATACGCAGTATTTT.